Included here is one T cell receptor (beta chain) sequence, with context. Its cognate antigen has yet to be identified. The record has no base qualities; no much larger clone is one base away. This entry is derived from a study of neoadjuvant anti-PD-1 for oral cavity cancer (dated by TCRdb to the early 2020s). In terms of the full investigation: Before undergoing curative-intent surgical resection, most patients got three to four biweekly nivolumab doses at 3 mg/kg. A fourth nivolumab dose was given around day 43 to patients without progression, and definitive surgical resection was performed in those patients on days 50-56. Under RECIST 1.1, patients with complete response, partial response or stable disease were classed as responders, and patients with progression were classed as non-responders. The parent correlative cohort had roughly 12 patients and a response rate of over 25%. Overall study results and their limits: Only a few patients per response group were included in the TCR analyses, and the authors called for validation in larger cohorts. Higher pretreatment blood TCRbeta clonality and lower post-treatment tumor TCRbeta clonality were correlated with higher pretreatment blood Treg/Th17 ratios. Within PBMCs, T cell clonality (Gini index) was significantly higher in non-responders than responders after neoadjuvant nivolumab.

The germline V gene encodes CDR1 MNHEY and CDR2 SVGAGI. V lost 2 bases and J lost 0 bases; the stretch between them is 8 bases long. CDR3 length: 15 amino acids, cysteine to phenylalanine. The retained sequence is limited to the CDR3, 45 bases, with the frame set at the first base. The label giving this sample's time point can be read as: before neoadjuvant nivolumab. Patients were newly diagnosed with stage II-IVA oral cavity squamous cell carcinoma and had received no prior systemic or radiation treatment. The cohort consisted of patients with HPV-negative, locally advanced oral cavity squamous cell carcinoma. Peripheral blood mononuclear cells were analyzed directly, without maintenance or expansion in culture. The samples were drawn from a longitudinal correlative study tied to a single-arm phase II trial testing neoadjuvant nivolumab in oral cavity squamous cell carcinoma. Genomic DNA-based TCRbeta sequencing was performed on subject-matched pre- and post-treatment PBMCs and tumors from three responders and three non-responders. Peripheral blood mononuclear cells were collected before nivolumab treatment and were collected again after treatment, at the time of surgery. The Maxwell RSC DNA from Cells kit was used to isolate genomic DNA from PBMCs.

For deep sequencing, each PBMC sample was run in six replicates, with libraries mostly built from about 480 ng of input genomic DNA. The immunoSEQ hsTCRbeta kit was used to prepare TCRbeta libraries according to the manufacturer's instructions. The finished libraries were brought together in one pool at approximately 3.1 nM, which was then read using an Illumina NovaSeq 6000 S4 flow cell. Per the authors' processing: Raw data preprocessing and quality control were performed with the immunoSEQ Analyzer. The analysis was restricted to productive rearrangements, with each unique CDR3 amino acid sequence defining a clonotype. Repertoire clonality was estimated as the Gini-Simpson index, which was calculated using the R package tcR. Gini indices were compared with Student's t test, and associations with tumor size change were assessed by Pearson correlation. Not all clones reach the TCRdb copy of this immuneACCESS table, which keeps in-frame sequences only. Checked studies attribute under half of the gap to unresolved V genes and leave the rest unexplained. V, J and clone size reflect that table, while D and trimming were determined from the DNA. The sample table shows some 15,000 clones, and more than 65% are seen once. Roughly 2.9% of the sample is held by the ten biggest clonotypes.

The TCR was taken from a person between 35 and 79 years old with oral cavity squamous cell carcinoma. Recombination joined TRBV6-5 with TRBJ2-1; the D segment could be TRBD2, given 5 matching bases. The sequences come from PBMCs, collected before nivolumab (anti-PD-1) treatment. The DNA sequence reads TGTGCCAGCAGTTACGGTGGGAGCTCCTACAATGAGCAGTTCTTC. It codes for CASSYGGSSYNEQFF.